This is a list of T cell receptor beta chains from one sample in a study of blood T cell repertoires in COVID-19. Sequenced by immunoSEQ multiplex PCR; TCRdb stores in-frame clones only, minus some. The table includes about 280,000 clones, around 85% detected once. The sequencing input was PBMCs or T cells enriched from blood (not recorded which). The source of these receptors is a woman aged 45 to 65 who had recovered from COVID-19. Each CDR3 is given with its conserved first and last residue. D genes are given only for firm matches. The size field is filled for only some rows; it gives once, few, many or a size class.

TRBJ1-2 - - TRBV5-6 CASSFLSRVDYGYTF TGTGCCAGCAGCTTTCTATCCAGGGTCGACTATGGCTACACCTTC
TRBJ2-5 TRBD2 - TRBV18 CASSPQGTSEQETQYF TGTGCCAGCTCACCACAGGGGACTAGCGAACAAGAGACCCAGTACTTC
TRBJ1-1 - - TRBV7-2 CASSLAGGLLTEAFF TGTGCCAGCAGCTTAGCAGGAGGGTTGTTGACTGAAGCTTTCTTT
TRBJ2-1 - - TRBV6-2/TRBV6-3 CASSYGTSKQFF TGTGCCAGCAGTTACGGCACCTCGAAGCAGTTCTTC
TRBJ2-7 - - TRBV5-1 CASSPFVSSYEQYF TGCGCCAGCAGCCCGTTTGTCAGCTCCTACGAGCAGTACTTC
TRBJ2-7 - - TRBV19 CASSTLGSEQYF TGTGCCAGTAGTACGCTGGGGAGCGAGCAGTACTTC
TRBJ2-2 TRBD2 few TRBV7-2 CASSLAGGRAQGGELFF TGTGCCAGCAGCTTAGCTGGCGGGAGGGCGCAGGGCGGGGAGCTGTTTTTT
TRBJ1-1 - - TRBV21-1 CASSKKKDGTSNTEAFF TGTGCCAGCAGCAAAAAAAAGGACGGGACATCCAACACTGAAGCTTTCTTT
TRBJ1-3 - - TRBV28 CASSLPGARNTIYF TGTGCCAGCAGTTTACCAGGGGCCAGAAACACCATATATTTT
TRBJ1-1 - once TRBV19 CASSPINTEAFF TGTGCCAGTAGTCCCATCAACACTGAAGCTTTCTTT
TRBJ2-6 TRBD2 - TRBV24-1 CATSDSGLADSGANVLTF TGTGCCACCAGTGATTCCGGACTAGCGGACTCTGGGGCCAACGTCCTGACTTTC
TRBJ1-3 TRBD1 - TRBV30 CAWQGDSGNTIYF TGTGCCTGGCAGGGGGACTCTGGAAACACCATATATTTT
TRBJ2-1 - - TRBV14 CASSQNRLVVNEQFF TGTGCCAGCAGCCAAAATCGACTAGTGGTTAATGAGCAGTTCTTC
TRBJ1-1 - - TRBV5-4 CASSLPGIFTEAFF TGTGCCAGCAGCTTGCCAGGGATTTTCACTGAAGCTTTCTTT
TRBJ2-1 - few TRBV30 CAWTGDHNEQFF TGTGCCTGGACGGGGGACCACAATGAGCAGTTCTTC
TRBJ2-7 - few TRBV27 CASRGRGRYEQYF TGTGCCAGCAGAGGGCGGGGCCGCTACGAGCAGTACTTC
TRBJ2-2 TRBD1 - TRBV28 CASRIGQGGTGELFF TGTGCCAGCAGAATCGGACAGGGCGGCACCGGGGAGCTGTTTTTT